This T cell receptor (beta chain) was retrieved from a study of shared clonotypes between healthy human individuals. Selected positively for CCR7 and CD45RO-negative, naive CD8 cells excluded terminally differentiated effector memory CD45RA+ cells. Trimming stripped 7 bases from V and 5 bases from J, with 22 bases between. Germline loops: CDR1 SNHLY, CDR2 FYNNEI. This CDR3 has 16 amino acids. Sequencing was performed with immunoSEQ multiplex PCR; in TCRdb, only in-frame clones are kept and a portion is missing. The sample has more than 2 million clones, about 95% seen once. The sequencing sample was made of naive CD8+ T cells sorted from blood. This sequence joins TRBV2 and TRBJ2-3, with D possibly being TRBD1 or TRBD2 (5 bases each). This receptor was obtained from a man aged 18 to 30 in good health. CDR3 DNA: TGTGCCAGCATCGGGGAAGGGACCACCAGAATAGATACGCAGTATTTT. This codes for CASIGEGTTRIDTQYF.